Listed below are T cell receptor beta chains from one sample, sequenced in a study of vaccination and CD4 T cells after COVID-19. TCRdb independently ran MiXCR on the PCR reads; one entry per CDR3 protein. The repertoire holds 20,000 or so distinct CDR3 sequences, with more than 55% as singletons. No antigen has been assigned to these receptors. The sample was CD4+ T cells from blood, cultured in vitro. These receptors came from a human donor who had recovered from COVID-19. Each CDR3 is given with its conserved first and last residue. D genes are given only for firm matches. Clone sizes are given selectively: once, few, many, or a class where the clone is expanded.

D gene,V gene,J gene,clone size,CDR3 DNA,CDR3 protein
.,TRBV20-1,TRBJ2-5,.,TGCAGTGCTGAGGGGCTGGGGAAGGAGACCCAGTACTTC,CSAEGLGKETQYF
.,TRBV28,TRBJ1-2,few,TGTGCCAGCAGGCCGACGGGGCGGGTTTATGGCTACACCTTC,CASRPTGRVYGYTF
TRBD2,TRBV7-2,TRBJ2-3,.,TGTGCCAGCAGCTTTGGACTAGCGGGAGCCCCAGATACGCAGTATTTT,CASSFGLAGAPDTQYF
.,TRBV7-2,TRBJ1-2,.,TGTGCCAGCAGCTTAGTATATACGGGGGGCGACTATGGCTACACCTTC,CASSLVYTGGDYGYTF
.,TRBV20-1,TRBJ2-3,.,TGCAGTTCTGGCGGTAGCACAGATACGCAGTATTTT,CSSGGSTDTQYF
TRBD1,TRBV10-2,TRBJ2-2,.,TGCGCCAGCAGTGACCAGGGGGCGGACGGGGAGCTGTTTTTT,CASSDQGADGELFF
.,TRBV6-1,TRBJ1-1,few,TGTGCCAGCAGTAGAGACCCCCTGAACACTGAAGCTTTCTTT,CASSRDPLNTEAFF
.,TRBV6-5,TRBJ2-3,.,TGTGCCAGCAGTTACACCGGACACGACACAGATACGCAGTATTTT,CASSYTGHDTDTQYF
.,TRBV10-3,TRBJ1-1,.,TGTGCCATCAGGGAGAGGACTGAAGCTTTCTTT,CAIRERTEAFF
.,TRBV24-1,TRBJ2-3,.,TGTGCCACCAGTGCCGGACAGGGAGGGACAGATACGCAGTATTTT,CATSAGQGGTDTQYF
TRBD2,TRBV5-1,TRBJ2-1,.,TGCGCCAGCAGCTTCCCGGCTAGCGGGTGGGGGCAGTTCTTC,CASSFPASGWGQFF
.,TRBV21-1,TRBJ1-2,.,TGTGCCAGCAGCAAAGTTGGTCCCGGACCGGATTGCTATGGCTACACCTTC,CASSKVGPGPDCYGYTF
.,TRBV2,TRBJ2-1,.,TGTGCCAGCAGTGAAGCGGGCGGCGGTGAGCAGTTCTTC,CASSEAGGGEQFF
.,TRBV7-9,TRBJ1-2,.,TGTGCCAGCAGCTTAGGGCAACTCTACACCTTC,CASSLGQLYTF
TRBD2,TRBV7-9,TRBJ2-1,.,TGTGCCAGCAGCCCCTCCGGGACTAGCGGAAGTACAGAGCAGTTCTTC,CASSPSGTSGSTEQFF
TRBD1,TRBV12-3/TRBV12-4,TRBJ2-1,.,TGTGCCAGCAGCCCCGGACAGGGGGTTTACAATGAGCAGTTCTTC,CASSPGQGVYNEQFF
.,TRBV21-1,TRBJ1-6,.,TGTGCCAGCAGCAACCGGGACAGATCGAACCTGGTTAATTCACCCCTCCACTTT,CASSNRDRSNLVNSPLHF
.,TRBV25-1,TRBJ2-7,once,TGTGCCAGCAGTGGGCCCCTCCGGGTTAGGGGCTCCGAGCAGTACTTC,CASSGPLRVRGSEQYF
TRBD1,TRBV18,TRBJ1-5,.,TGTGCCAGCTCACCGGCCGGAAGGGGGCGTAATCAGCCCCAGCATTTT,CASSPAGRGRNQPQHF
.,TRBV7-9,TRBJ1-5,.,TGTGCCAGCAGCCTCTCGGACCAGGAACAGCCCCAGCATTTT,CASSLSDQEQPQHF
.,TRBV11-3,TRBJ1-2,few,TGTGCCAGCAGCTTAGAAGCCAGAAACTATGGCTACACCTTC,CASSLEARNYGYTF
.,TRBV19,TRBJ2-7,.,TGTGCCAGTAGTGCCCTGACGTTGGGGGGCTACGAGCAGTACTTC,CASSALTLGGYEQYF
.,TRBV7-2,TRBJ1-2,few,TGTGCCAGCAGCTTGACAGTTACCTATGGCTACACCTTC,CASSLTVTYGYTF
.,TRBV20-1,TRBJ2-1,.,TGCAGTGCTAGACCCGTTAGCCCCTACAATGAGCAGTTCTTC,CSARPVSPYNEQFF
.,TRBV27,TRBJ2-3,.,TGTGCCAGCAGTTCCCCTGGCTGGAAGGTTACGCAGTATTTT,CASSSPGWKVTQYF
.,TRBV27,TRBJ1-4,.,TGTGCCAGCAGTACCTCTGACAGTCATTCTTATGAAAAACTGTTTTTT,CASSTSDSHSYEKLFF